The T cell receptor beta chain described here comes from a study of blood T cell repertoires in COVID-19. The wider study: The analysed material was cDNA or gDNA that came from T cells, B-cell-depleted T cells, or PBMCs.

Trimming stripped 3 bases from V and 0 bases from J, with 9 bases between. Germline V gene data show CDR1 as MNHEY and CDR2 as SMNVEV (reference sequence). The CDR3 sequence is 14 residues long. Using immunoSEQ multiplex PCR, the repertoire was profiled, and TCRdb retains in-frame clones only, with some absent. The sample holds a few hundred thousand clones, around nine tenths seen once. Participants came from some 23 US areas, aged about 18 to 100 years. Cohort assignment relied on participant-reported clinical history. The V and J genes are TRBV27 and TRBJ2-7; weak D call: TRBD2 (6 bases). This clonotype was sampled from a woman in her 50s with acute COVID-19. Input material: PBMCs or T cells enriched from blood (not recorded which). The chain's CDR3 is CASSLRGISYEQYF. CDR3 sequence (DNA): TGTGCCAGCAGTTTGCGGGGAATCTCCTACGAGCAGTACTTC.